This T cell receptor beta chain was captured by sequencing in a study of shared clonotypes between healthy human individuals. Study observations and caveats: It was observed that roughly 5.4% of naive CD4 clonotypes were shared across four donors. Sampling used blood alone; tissue repertoires probably differ. A reduction in generation probabilities was seen for non-shared clonotypes relative to those shared by all four donors.

Selected positively for CCR7 and CD45RO-negative, naive CD8 cells excluded terminally differentiated effector memory CD45RA+ cells. In regard to this clone: Its cognate antigen is unknown.

The CDR3 runs to 18 residues. Deletions cut 0 bases from V and 0 bases from J, with 17 bases between. Germline V gene sequence: CDR1 SGHRS, CDR2 YFSETQ. An even split of each subset's genomic DNA across several immunoSEQ plates was performed. This table comes from immunoSEQ multiplex PCR, and its TCRdb copy is limited to in-frame clones, with some not included. The table has more than 550,000 clones, just over 90% seen once. This clonotype was sampled from a man aged 25 to 40 in good health. The genes are TRBV5-1 and TRBJ2-3; no definite D call. Sequenced sample: naive CD8+ T cells sorted from blood. CDR3 region: CASSLGISSLTSTDTQYF. The CDR3 coding sequence is TGCGCCAGCAGCTTGGGAATCAGTTCTCTCACTAGCACAGATACGCAGTATTTT.